This T cell receptor (beta chain) was observed in a study of blood T cell repertoires in COVID-19 (dated by TCRdb to 2018 to 2020). Regarding the complete study: Collaborator samples came from the United States, Italy and Spain and covered acute and convalescent phases of COVID-19. The material from the prospective study consisted of cDNA or gDNA derived from T cells, B-cell-depleted T cells, or PBMCs. Deeply sampled blood TCRbeta repertoires from subjects exposed to, actively infected with, or recovered from COVID-19 were included in the dataset. The repertoires were released in a freely available public database intended as a resource for research on the immune response to SARS-CoV-2. The samples were drawn from two sources: the first 160 participants of the ongoing ImmuneRACE study, and 950 to 1,500 subjects contributed by 6 global collaborators. The sample metadata nearly always contained a de-identified subject ID, COVID-19 status, age in years and sex. Where HLA class I and class II types were available, the types were taken from metadata supplied by the sample provider, not from assay-based typing.

The collaborating institutions used their own protocols to collect whole blood in K2EDTA tubes. For TCRbeta analysis, collaborators shipped samples in one of three forms: frozen whole blood, isolated PBMCs, or DNA extracted from either of those sample types. TCRbeta CDR3 regions were amplified from genomic DNA using the immunoSEQ Assay, a bias-controlled multiplex PCR. Per the authors' processing: The number of nucleated cells in each sample was estimated from the amplification of reference gene primers within the assay. To quantify the absolute abundance of each unique TCRbeta CDR3 rearrangement, sequence reads were collapsed and filtered. For each sample, productive Simpson clonality was calculated as the square root of Simpson's diversity index over productive rearrangements. TCRdb limited this immuneACCESS table to in-frame rearrangements with V and J called. A share of clones is missing; checked studies link under half to unresolved V genes, and the rest is unexplained. The DNA was the basis for D and trimming; V, J and clone size are from that table. In all, the sample holds 60,000 to 85,000 clones, and 75% to 90% of those were seen once. Of the sample, around 12% is held by the ten largest clones.

Results the study describes overall, beyond this receptor: How much clinical and demographic metadata was included differed by source and by participant, and the metadata was provided uncurated.

On this clone: Its binding antigen is unknown. The record has no base qualities; no much larger clone is one base away.

CDR1 SGHNT and CDR2 YYREEE were looked up in the germline V gene (reference sequence). The CDR3, cysteine through phenylalanine, is 17 amino acids long. The DNA shown is the 51-base CDR3, in frame from base 1. V ends up 3 bases short and J 2 bases short, with an unmatched junction base count of 3. This receptor was taken from a human donor in a cohort sampled during active COVID-19. The chain uses TRBV5-4 and TRBJ2-3; 16 central nucleotides agree with TRBD2. Sequenced input: peripheral blood. For the CDR3, the sequence is CASSWGLAGGITDTQYF. The nucleotides read TGTGCCAGCAGCTGGGGACTAGCGGGGGGGATCACAGATACGCAGTATTTT.